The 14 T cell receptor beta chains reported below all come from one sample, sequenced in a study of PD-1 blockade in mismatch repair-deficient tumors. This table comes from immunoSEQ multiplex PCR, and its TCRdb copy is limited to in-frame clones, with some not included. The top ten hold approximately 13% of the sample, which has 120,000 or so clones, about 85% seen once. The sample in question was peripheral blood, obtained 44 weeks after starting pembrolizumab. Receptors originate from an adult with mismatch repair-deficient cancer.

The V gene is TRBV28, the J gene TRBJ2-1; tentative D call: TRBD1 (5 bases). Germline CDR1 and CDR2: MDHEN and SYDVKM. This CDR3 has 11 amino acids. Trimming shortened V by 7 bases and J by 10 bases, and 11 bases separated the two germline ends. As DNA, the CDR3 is TGTGCCAGCAAGGGGTATCGGGAGCAGTTCTTC. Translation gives CASKGYREQFF.

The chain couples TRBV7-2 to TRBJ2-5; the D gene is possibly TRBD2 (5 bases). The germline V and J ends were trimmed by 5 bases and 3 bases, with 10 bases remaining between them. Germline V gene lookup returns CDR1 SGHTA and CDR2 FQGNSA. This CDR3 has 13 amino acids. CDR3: CASSRVGEETQYF. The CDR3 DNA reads TGTGCCAGCAGCCGAGTGGGAGAAGAGACCCAGTACTTC.

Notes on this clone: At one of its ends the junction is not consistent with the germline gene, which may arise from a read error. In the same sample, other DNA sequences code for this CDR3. The DNA of the CDR3 is TGCGCCAGCAGCTCACCGGGACAGGGCCCCCTCCGTGAATCCTATAATGAGCAGTTCTTC. Translation: CASSSPGQGPLRESYNEQFF. The chain is built from TRBV5-1 and TRBJ2-1; 9 bases are shared with TRBD1. Per the germline V gene, CDR1 is SGHRS and CDR2 is YFSETQ. The CDR3 has 20 residues.

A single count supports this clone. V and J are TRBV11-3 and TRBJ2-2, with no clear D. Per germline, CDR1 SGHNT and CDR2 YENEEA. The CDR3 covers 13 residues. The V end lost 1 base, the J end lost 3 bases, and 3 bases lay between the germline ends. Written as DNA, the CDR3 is TGTGCCAGCAGCTTAGGCTACACCGGGGAGCTGTTTTTT. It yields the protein CASSLGYTGELFF.

The chain's CDR3 is CASSKDRVGETQYF. The CDR3 DNA reads as TGTGCCAGTAGTAAGGACAGGGTGGGGGAGACCCAGTACTTC. The chain joins TRBV19 to TRBJ2-5; 8 nucleotides align to TRBD1. The V segment lost 4 bases and the J segment 5 bases; nucleotides outside the gene matches: 6. Germline V CDR1 and CDR2: LNHDA, SQIVND (reference sequence). CDR3 length equals 14 residues.

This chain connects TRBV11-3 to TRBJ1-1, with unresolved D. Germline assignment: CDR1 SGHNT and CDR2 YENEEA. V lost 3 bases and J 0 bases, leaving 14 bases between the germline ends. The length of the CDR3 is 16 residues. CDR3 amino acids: CASSLTPSPMNTEAFF. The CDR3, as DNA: TGTGCCAGCAGCTTGACTCCGTCCCCTATGAACACTGAAGCTTTCTTT.

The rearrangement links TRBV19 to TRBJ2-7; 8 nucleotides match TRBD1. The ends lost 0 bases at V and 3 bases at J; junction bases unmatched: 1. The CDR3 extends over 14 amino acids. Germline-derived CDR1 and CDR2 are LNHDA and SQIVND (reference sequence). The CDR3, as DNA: TGTGCCAGTAGTATAGAAGGGACAGGCTACGAGCAGTACTTC. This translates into CASSIEGTGYEQYF.

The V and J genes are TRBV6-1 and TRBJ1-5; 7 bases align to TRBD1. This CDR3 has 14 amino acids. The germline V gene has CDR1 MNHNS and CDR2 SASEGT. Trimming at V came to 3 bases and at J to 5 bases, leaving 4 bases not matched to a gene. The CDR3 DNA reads TGTGCCAGCAGTGACGACAGGGTGGATCAGCCCCAGCATTTT. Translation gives CASSDDRVDQPQHF.

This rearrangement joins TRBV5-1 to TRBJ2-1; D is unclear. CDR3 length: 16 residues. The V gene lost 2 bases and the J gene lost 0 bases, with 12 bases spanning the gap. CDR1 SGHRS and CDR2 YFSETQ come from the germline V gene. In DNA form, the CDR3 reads TGCGCCAGCAGCTTTATAGCTCCTACCTCCTACAATGAGCAGTTCTTC. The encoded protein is CASSFIAPTSYNEQFF.

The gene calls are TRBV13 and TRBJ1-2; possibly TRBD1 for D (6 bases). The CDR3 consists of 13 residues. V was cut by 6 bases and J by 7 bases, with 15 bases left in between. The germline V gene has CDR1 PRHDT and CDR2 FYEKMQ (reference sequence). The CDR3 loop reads CASSLTGYTGYTF. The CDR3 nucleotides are TGTGCCAGCAGTTTAACAGGGTATACTGGCTACACCTTC.

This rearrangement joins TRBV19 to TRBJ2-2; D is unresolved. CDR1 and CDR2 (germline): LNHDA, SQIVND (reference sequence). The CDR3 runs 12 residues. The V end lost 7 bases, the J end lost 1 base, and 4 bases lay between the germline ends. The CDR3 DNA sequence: TGTGCCAGTATAAAGAACACCGGGGAGCTGTTTTTT. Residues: CASIKNTGELFF.

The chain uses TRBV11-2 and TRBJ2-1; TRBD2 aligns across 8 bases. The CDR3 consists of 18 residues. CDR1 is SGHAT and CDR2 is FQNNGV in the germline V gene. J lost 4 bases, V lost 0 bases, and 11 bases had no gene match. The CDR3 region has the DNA TGTGCCAGCAGCTTAGATCTGAGGCGCAGCGGGAGTTACAATGAGCAGTTCTTC. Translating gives CASSLDLRRSGSYNEQFF.

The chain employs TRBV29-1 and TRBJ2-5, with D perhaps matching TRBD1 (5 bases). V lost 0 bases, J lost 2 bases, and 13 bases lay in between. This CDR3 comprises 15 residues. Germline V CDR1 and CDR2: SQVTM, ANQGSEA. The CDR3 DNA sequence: TGCAGCGTTGAAGATTTTAGGACACCGCAAGAGACCCAGTACTTC. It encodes CSVEDFRTPQETQYF. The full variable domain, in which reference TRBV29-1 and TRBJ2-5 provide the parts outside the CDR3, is SAVISQKPSRDICQRGTSLTIQCQVDSQVTMMFWYRQQPGQSLTLIATANQGSEATYESGFVIDKFPISRPNLTFSTLTVSNMSPEDSSIYLCSVEDFRTPQETQYFGPGTRLLVL.

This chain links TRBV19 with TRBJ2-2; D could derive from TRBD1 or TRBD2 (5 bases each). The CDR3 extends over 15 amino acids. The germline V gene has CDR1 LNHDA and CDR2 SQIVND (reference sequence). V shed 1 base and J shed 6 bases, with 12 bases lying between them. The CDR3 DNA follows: TGTGCCAGTAGTATAGTCCAGGGACGGCCCGGGGAGCTGTTTTTT. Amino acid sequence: CASSIVQGRPGELFF.